These T cell receptor beta chains were read from a single sample in a study of T cell repertoires in cytomegalovirus infection. These receptors are not linked to any known antigen. TCRdb re-analysed the reads in MiXCR, keeping a single row per CDR3 protein. The table has roughly 54,000 distinct CDR3 sequences, approximately 36% seen once. The material sequenced was PBMCs, sequenced either directly or after in vitro stimulation (not recorded which). The receptors originated from a human donor in good health (CMV status not recorded). Some clones in this sample may be carry-over from other donors' samples. CDR3s include the opening cysteine and the closing phenylalanine or tryptophan. Clone sizes are given selectively: once, few, many, or a class where the clone is expanded.

clone_size: .
v_call: TRBV18
cdr3_aa: CASSLQGKDTQYF

clone_size: .
v_call: TRBV5-5
cdr3_aa: CASSLEAGANTEAFF

clone_size: .
v_call: TRBV12-3/TRBV12-4
cdr3_aa: CASSRLSGRNGSPLHF

clone_size: few
v_call: TRBV7-9
cdr3_aa: CASSYAGRRHTGELFF

clone_size: .
v_call: TRBV2
cdr3_aa: CASRDRETQYF

clone_size: .
v_call: TRBV7-4
cdr3_aa: CASSLDGTYGYTF

clone_size: .
v_call: TRBV5-5
cdr3_aa: CASSAEAYEQYF

clone_size: .
v_call: TRBV20-1
cdr3_aa: CSAGTGVDSPLHF

clone_size: few
v_call: TRBV28
cdr3_aa: CASSLLRRGQETQYF

clone_size: .
v_call: TRBV7-9
cdr3_aa: CASSSLAGVESYGYTF

clone_size: .
v_call: TRBV6-2/TRBV6-3
cdr3_aa: CASRPGTVNTGELFF

clone_size: .
v_call: TRBV3-1
cdr3_aa: CASSAQGLISETQYF

clone_size: .
v_call: TRBV12-3/TRBV12-4
cdr3_aa: CASRPRTSVDTQYF

clone_size: many
v_call: TRBV7-2
cdr3_aa: CASTGPERSGTDTQYF

clone_size: .
v_call: TRBV7-2
cdr3_aa: CASSPGQANEKLFF